This TCR beta chain was identified in a study of CXCR3-negative and CXCR3-positive naive CD8 T cells. Concerning this clonotype itself: Its target is not known.

Germline V gene sequence: CDR1 SGHVS, CDR2 FQNEAQ. The CDR3 consists of 15 residues. Overall study findings and caveats: Similarly elevated diversity marked both naive subsets, with memory CD8+ cells showing far lower diversity. Naive subsets did not differ in surface CD5, and the authors estimated TCR strength using properties of the TRB CDR3. Partial loss of CXCR3 expression followed cryopreservation; most assays used fresh PBMCs.

The libraries of TRB cDNA were prepared using 5' RACE with UMI labels. No DNA is given; TCRdb re-called the 5' RACE reads and lists each CDR3 protein once. The listing records 60,000 or so distinct CDR3 sequences. The sequenced sample consisted of memory CD8+ T cells from blood. The sequence was collected from a human donor in good health. Some clones in this sample may be carry-over from other donors' samples. V and J are TRBV7-8 and TRBJ2-7. This CDR3 reads CASSLEDGVSYEQYF.